The clone carrying this TCR beta chain came up a few times. The antigen is unknown. The data were taken from a study of T-cell memory formation after mild COVID-19. Study findings and constraints: Cross-reactive memory appears to have joined, as suggested by some responding clones showing up in pre-infection memory. Clones that shrank (day 15 to 85) were balanced CD4/CD8, whereas later expanders leaned CD4+. Day 37-peaking second-wave clones had unconfirmed SARS-CoV-2 specificity.

TCR alpha and TCR beta cDNA libraries carrying sample barcodes and UMIs were produced by 5'RACE using constant-segment primers. TCRdb analysed the 5' RACE reads with MiXCR anew, one entry per CDR3 protein. The data hold more than 100,000 distinct CDR3 sequences, with about 6% observed a single time. CDR3 size: 14 residues. The germline CDR1 and CDR2 sequences are SGHTA and FQGNSA. The germline V and J ends were trimmed by 3 bases and 1 base, with 9 bases remaining between them. The sample taken for sequencing was PBMCs or a T cell subset sorted from them (not recorded which). This clonotype originated in an adult woman who had mild COVID-19 (a few samples of this study predate the infection). Cell type and time point are not known. The gene calls are TRBV7-2 and TRBJ2-5; D remains unclear. The CDR3 loop reads CASSLVWGQETQYF. CDR3 in DNA: TGTGCCAGCAGCTTGGTCTGGGGCCAAGAGACCCAGTACTTC.